This T cell receptor beta chain is from a study of blood T cell repertoires in COVID-19. The V and J ends lost 5 bases and 8 bases, in that order; junction bases with no gene match: 15. This CDR3 region has 17 residues. CDR1 and CDR2 from the germline V gene are SSHAT and FNYEAQ (reference sequence). Seattle participants joined during active infection and were tracked over time. Authors' analysis steps: Amplified reference gene primers provided the basis for estimating nucleated cell counts. TCRdb's table, derived via immunoSEQ multiplex PCR, lists solely in-frame clones and lacks some. The V and J calls and clone size are taken from that table; D and trimming were inferred from the DNA. The table includes approximately 25,000 clones, roughly 79% detected once.

The sequence was obtained from a man aged 45-60 years with COVID-19, enrolled during active disease. The chain joins TRBV7-7 to TRBJ2-1; 10 bases are a match to TRBD1. Specimen: peripheral blood. This CDR3 is CASSPTRQGAADDEQFF. The CDR3 nucleotides read TGTGCCAGCAGCCCCACACGACAGGGGGCGGCAGATGATGAGCAGTTCTTC.